The sequence of this TCR beta chain was determined in a study of cytomegalovirus exposure and HLA in healthy donors. As to this clone: Its antigen remains unidentified.

Notes on the study in general: In vitro assays verified that a few CMV-associated chains recognized CMV antigens specifically.

A multiplex PCR was run with 60 Vbeta primers and 13 Jbeta primers. The repertoire was sequenced with immunoSEQ multiplex PCR; TCRdb's copy has only in-frame clones and lacks some. The sample gives roughly 120,000 clones, roughly 70% of which show up once; 8.7% is in the top ten. The CDR3 runs 14 residues. Trimming removed 1 base at V and 2 bases at J, with 7 bases between. Germline CDR1 SNHLY, CDR2 FYNNEI. The rearrangement links TRBV2 to TRBJ2-3; D remains unclear. The specimen was PBMCs. This receptor was obtained from a man between 25 and 39 years old in good health and CMV-seropositive. In DNA, the CDR3 is TGTGCCAGCAGTGAAGGGGCCGACACAGATACGCAGTATTTT. This translates into CASSEGADTDTQYF.